The 13 T cell receptor beta chains given below trace back to one sample, sequenced in a study of cytomegalovirus exposure and HLA in healthy donors. It was with 60 Vbeta and 13 Jbeta primers that the PCR ran. This table comes from immunoSEQ multiplex PCR, and its TCRdb copy is limited to in-frame clones, with some not included. Altogether some 160,000 clones are present, less than 90% being singletons, with the ten largest covering over 2%. Sequenced: PBMCs. The source is a boy younger than 10 in good health and CMV-seronegative.

The chain employs TRBV20-1 and TRBJ2-1; D is undetermined. Germline values: CDR1 DFQATT, CDR2 SNEGSKA (reference sequence). CDR3 size: 10 residues. V lost 6 bases and J 2 bases, leaving 2 bases between the germline ends. The CDR3 spells CSAAYNEQFF. The CDR3 DNA is TGCAGTGCCGCCTACAATGAGCAGTTCTTC.

J is TRBJ2-2 and V is TRBV18; D might be TRBD1 (5 bases). Trimming cost V 2 bases and J 6 bases, with 13 bases left between them. This CDR3 has 15 amino acids. Germline assignment: CDR1 KGHSH and CDR2 LQKENI. CDR3 protein: CASSPRGTKAGELFF. The CDR3 DNA follows: TGTGCCAGCTCACCAAGGGGAACGAAGGCCGGGGAGCTGTTTTTT.

The chain is built from TRBV5-1 and TRBJ2-3; TRBD1 matches 10 bases. J was trimmed by 3 bases and V by 4 bases; bases with no gene match: 8. The germline CDR1 and CDR2 sequences are SGHRS and YFSETQ. The CDR3 loop spans 16 amino acids. The CDR3 is CASSPRDRGGTDTQYF. CDR3 nucleotides: TGCGCCAGCAGCCCCCGGGACAGGGGTGGAACAGATACGCAGTATTTT.

This chain joins TRBV7-9 and TRBJ2-3; tentative D call: TRBD2 (6 bases). This CDR3 comprises 15 residues. V lost 5 bases, J lost 6 bases, and 18 bases lay in between. The germline gives CDR1 SEHNR, CDR2 FQNEAQ (reference sequence). Written as DNA, the CDR3 is TGTGCCAGCAGCCCGTTGGAGCGGGCTGGGGATACGCAGTATTTT. It specifies CASSPLERAGDTQYF. Together with reference TRBV7-9 and TRBJ2-3, the CDR3 gives the full variable domain: DTGVSQNPRHKITKRGQNVTFRCDPISEHNRLYWYRQTLGQGPEFLTYFQNEAQLEKSRLLSDRFSAERPKGSFSTLEIQRTEQGDSAMYLCASSPLERAGDTQYFGPGTRLTVL.

The chain links TRBV7-9 to TRBJ1-4, with TRBD1 matching 9 bases. The CDR3 is 15 amino acids. CDR1 is SEHNR and CDR2 is FQNEAQ in the germline V gene (reference sequence). The trim removed 5 bases at V and 5 bases at J, leaving 6 bases unmatched. CDR3 sequence: CASSRSTGGNEKLFF. In nucleotides, the CDR3 is TGTGCCAGCAGCCGCTCGACAGGGGGAAATGAAAAACTGTTTTTT.

The chain couples TRBV4-1 to TRBJ1-1; D perhaps matches TRBD1 (6 bases). The CDR3 consists of 16 residues. Trimming shortened V by 6 bases and J by 1 base, and 18 bases separated the two germline ends. CDR1 is MGHRA, CDR2 YSYEKL, per germline. The CDR3 region is CASRLIWTETNTEAFF. CDR3 coding DNA: TGCGCCAGCAGGCTGATATGGACAGAGACGAACACTGAAGCTTTCTTT.

The chain carries TRBV6-4 and TRBJ1-5; D remains ambiguous. The germline V gene has CDR1 MRHNA and CDR2 SNTAGT. The CDR3 length is 14 residues. The ends were cut back, 5 bases at V and 1 base at J, with 9 bases in the middle. The CDR3 spells CASSPDWSNQPQHF. The CDR3 DNA follows: TGTGCCAGCAGTCCCGACTGGAGCAATCAGCCCCAGCATTTT.

This chain links TRBV9 with TRBJ2-7, with D perhaps matching TRBD2 (6 bases). Germline V gene sequence: CDR1 SGDLS, CDR2 YYNGEE. This CDR3 region has 13 residues. The germline V and J ends were trimmed by 0 bases and 7 bases, with 11 bases remaining between them. The CDR3 spells CASSVEAAGEQYF. CDR3 bases: TGTGCCAGCAGCGTAGAAGCGGCGGGGGAGCAGTACTTC.

The rearrangement joins TRBV29-1 to TRBJ2-4; D perhaps matches TRBD1 (5 bases). Germline CDR1 reads SQVTM; CDR2 reads ANQGSEA. V was trimmed by 7 bases and J by 0 bases, leaving 10 bases between them. CDR3 length: 13 amino acids. CDR3 nucleotides: TGCAGCGGCAGAACAGGAGCCAAAAACATTCAGTACTTC. This sequence encodes CSGRTGAKNIQYF.

This clone was counted between two and nine times. The V call is TRBV25-1, the J call TRBJ2-3; TRBD2 matches 11 bases. Per germline, CDR1 MGHDK and CDR2 SYGVNS. The ends lost 3 bases at V and 0 bases at J; junction bases unmatched: 2. CDR3 size: 16 residues. The chain's CDR3 is CASSDSGRASTDTQYF. The CDR3, as DNA: TGTGCCAGCAGTGATAGCGGGAGGGCTAGCACAGATACGCAGTATTTT.

The chain joins TRBV18 to TRBJ2-7, with a weak D call TRBD2 (5 bases). The CDR3 is made up of 13 amino acids. Germline V gene sequence: CDR1 KGHSH, CDR2 LQKENI. Trimming shortened V by 3 bases and J by 3 bases, and 9 bases separated the two germline ends. The DNA for the CDR3 is TGTGCCAGCTCACCTGGGGAGAACTACGAGCAGTACTTC. It is translated as CASSPGENYEQYF.

The chain employs TRBV2 and TRBJ1-5; D unclear. CDR1 is SNHLY, CDR2 FYNNEI, per germline. Trimming stripped 4 bases from V and 5 bases from J, with 15 bases between. The CDR3 spans 15 residues. The CDR3 is CASSGSRGIDQPQHF. In DNA form, the CDR3 reads TGTGCCAGCAGTGGATCCAGAGGGATCGATCAGCCCCAGCATTTT.

The V call is TRBV19, the J call TRBJ2-2; 10 bases align to TRBD1. The ends lost 9 bases at V and 7 bases at J; junction bases unmatched: 14. This CDR3 is built from 16 residues. The V gene's germline CDR1 is LNHDA and CDR2 SQIVND (reference sequence). The CDR3 here is CASLPSGTGVRGELFF. The CDR3 DNA reads TGTGCCAGCCTACCGTCTGGGACAGGGGTTCGCGGGGAGCTGTTTTTT. Full variable domain (rest looked up from reference TRBV19 and TRBJ2-2): DGGITQSPKYLFRKEGQNVTLSCEQNLNHDAMYWYRQDPGQGLRLIYYSQIVNDFQKGDIAEGYSVSREKKESFPLTVTSAQKNPTAFYLCASLPSGTGVRGELFFGEGSRLTVL.